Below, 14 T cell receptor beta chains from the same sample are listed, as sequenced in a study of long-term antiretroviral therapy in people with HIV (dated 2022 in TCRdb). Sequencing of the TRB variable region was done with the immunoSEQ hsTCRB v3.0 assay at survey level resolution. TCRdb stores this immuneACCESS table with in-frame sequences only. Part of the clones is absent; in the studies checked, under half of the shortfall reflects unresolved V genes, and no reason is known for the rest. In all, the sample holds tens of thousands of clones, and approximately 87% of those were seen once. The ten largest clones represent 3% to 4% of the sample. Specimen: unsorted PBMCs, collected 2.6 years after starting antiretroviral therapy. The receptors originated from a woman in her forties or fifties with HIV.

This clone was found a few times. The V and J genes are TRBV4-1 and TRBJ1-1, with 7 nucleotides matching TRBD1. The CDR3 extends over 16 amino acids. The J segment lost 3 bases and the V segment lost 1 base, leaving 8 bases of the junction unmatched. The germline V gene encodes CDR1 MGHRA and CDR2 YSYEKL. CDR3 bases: TGCGCCAGCAGCCAAGCACAGGGGTTGATCTACACTGAAGCTTTCTTT. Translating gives CASSQAQGLIYTEAFF.

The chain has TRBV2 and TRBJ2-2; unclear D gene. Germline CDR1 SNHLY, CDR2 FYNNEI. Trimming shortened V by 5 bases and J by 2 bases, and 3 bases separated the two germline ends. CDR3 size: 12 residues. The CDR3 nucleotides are TGTGCCAGCAGTTCAAACACCGGGGAGCTGTTTTTT. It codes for CASSSNTGELFF.

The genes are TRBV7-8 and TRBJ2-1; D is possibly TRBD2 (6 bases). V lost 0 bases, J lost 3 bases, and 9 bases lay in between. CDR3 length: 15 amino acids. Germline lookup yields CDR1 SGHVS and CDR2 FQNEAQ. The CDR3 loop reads CASSLAGGNYNEQFF. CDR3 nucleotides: TGTGCCAGCAGCTTAGCGGGAGGCAACTACAATGAGCAGTTCTTC.

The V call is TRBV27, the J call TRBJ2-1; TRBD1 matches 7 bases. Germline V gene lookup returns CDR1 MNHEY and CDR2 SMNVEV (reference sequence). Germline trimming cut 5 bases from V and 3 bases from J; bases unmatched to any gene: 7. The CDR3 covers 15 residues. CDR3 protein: CASSPRDSYYNEQFF. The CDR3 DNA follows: TGTGCCAGCAGTCCCCGGGACAGCTACTACAATGAGCAGTTCTTC.

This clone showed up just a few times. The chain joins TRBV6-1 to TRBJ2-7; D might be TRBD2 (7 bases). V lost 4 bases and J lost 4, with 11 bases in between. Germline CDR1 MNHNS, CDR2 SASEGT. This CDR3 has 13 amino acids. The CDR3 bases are TGTGCCAGCAGTGCGGGGGGCGGGTACGAGCAGTACTTC. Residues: CASSAGGGYEQYF.

The CDR3 DNA follows: TGTGCCAGCTCAGGGGCATTGGGGGAATACGAGCAGTACTTC. Amino acid sequence: CASSGALGEYEQYF. The V and J genes are TRBV19 and TRBJ2-7, with D perhaps matching TRBD1 (6 bases). The V end was cut by 9 bases, the J end by 4 bases, with 19 bases between. Germline loops: CDR1 LNHDA, CDR2 SQIVND (reference sequence). This CDR3 comprises 14 residues.

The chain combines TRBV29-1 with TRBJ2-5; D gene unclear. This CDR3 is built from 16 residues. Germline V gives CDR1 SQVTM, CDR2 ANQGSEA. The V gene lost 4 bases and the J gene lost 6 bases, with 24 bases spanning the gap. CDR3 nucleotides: TGCAGCGTTGGCACGCCGGTGGTCTATCAGCCTAAGACCCAGTACTTC. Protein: CSVGTPVVYQPKTQYF.

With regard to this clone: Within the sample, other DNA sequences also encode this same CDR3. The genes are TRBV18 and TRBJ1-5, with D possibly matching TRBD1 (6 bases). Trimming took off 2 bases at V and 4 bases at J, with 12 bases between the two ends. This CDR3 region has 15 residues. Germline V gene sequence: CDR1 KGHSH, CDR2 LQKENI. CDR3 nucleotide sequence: TGTGCCAGCTCACCAAGCGGTCAGGGGAATCAGCCCCAGCATTTT. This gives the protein CASSPSGQGNQPQHF.

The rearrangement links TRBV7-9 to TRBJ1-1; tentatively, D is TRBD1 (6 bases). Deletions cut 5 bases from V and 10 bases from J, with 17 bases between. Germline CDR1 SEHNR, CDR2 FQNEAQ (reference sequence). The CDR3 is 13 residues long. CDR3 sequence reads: CASSPKDSLGAFF. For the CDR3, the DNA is TGTGCCAGCAGCCCTAAGGACAGTCTGGGAGCTTTCTTT.

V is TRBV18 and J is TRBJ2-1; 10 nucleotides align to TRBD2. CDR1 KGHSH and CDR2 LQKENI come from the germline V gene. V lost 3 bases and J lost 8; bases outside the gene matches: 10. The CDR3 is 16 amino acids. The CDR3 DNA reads TGTGCCAGCTCACCGTATCTAGCGGGAGTGGGGGATGAGCAGTTCTTC. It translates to CASSPYLAGVGDEQFF.

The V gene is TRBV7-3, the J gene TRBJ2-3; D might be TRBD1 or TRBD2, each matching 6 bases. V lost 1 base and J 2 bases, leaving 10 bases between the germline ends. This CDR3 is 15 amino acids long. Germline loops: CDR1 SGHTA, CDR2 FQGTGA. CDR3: CASSLMGGPTDTQYF. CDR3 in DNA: TGTGCCAGCAGCTTAATGGGGGGCCCCACAGATACGCAGTATTTT.

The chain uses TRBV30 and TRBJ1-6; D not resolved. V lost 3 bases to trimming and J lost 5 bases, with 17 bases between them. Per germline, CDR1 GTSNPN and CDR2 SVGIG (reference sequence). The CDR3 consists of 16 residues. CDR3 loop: CAWSRSGGSNNSPLHF. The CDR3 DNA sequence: TGTGCCTGGAGCCGATCGGGAGGTAGTAATAATTCACCCCTCCACTTT.

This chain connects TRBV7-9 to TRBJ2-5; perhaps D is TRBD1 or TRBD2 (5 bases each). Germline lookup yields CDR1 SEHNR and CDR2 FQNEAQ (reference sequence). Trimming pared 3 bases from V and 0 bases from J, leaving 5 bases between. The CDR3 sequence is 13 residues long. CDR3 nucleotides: TGTGCCAGCAGCTTGGGGGACCAAGAGACCCAGTACTTC. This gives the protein CASSLGDQETQYF.

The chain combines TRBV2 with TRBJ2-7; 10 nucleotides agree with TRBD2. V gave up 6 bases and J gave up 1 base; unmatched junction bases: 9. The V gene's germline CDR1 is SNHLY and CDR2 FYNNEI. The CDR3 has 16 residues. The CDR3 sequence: CASRKILAGTSYEQYF. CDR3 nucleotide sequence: TGTGCCAGCAGAAAAATACTAGCGGGGACGTCCTACGAGCAGTACTTC.